This passage covers 27 T cell receptor beta chains from one sample sequenced in a study of T cell responses to AZD1222 COVID-19 vaccine. Profiled with immunoSEQ multiplex PCR; TCRdb holds only in-frame clones, not every one. The sample records about 260,000 clones, over 90% being singletons. The sample consisted of peripheral blood, taken on day 0 of AZD1222 vaccination. The receptors derive from an adult in good health.

This rearrangement joins TRBV3-1 (or the pseudogene TRBV3-2) to TRBJ1-3; D is perhaps TRBD1 (5 bases). This CDR3 has 14 amino acids. V was shortened by 4 bases and J by 6 bases, with 13 bases between the two germline ends. Per the germline V gene, CDR1 is LGHDT and CDR2 is YNNKEL (reference sequence). CDR3 nucleotides: TGTGCCAGCAGCCTTAGTCGACAGACAAACACCATATATTTT. Amino acid sequence: CASSLSRQTNTIYF.

This clone appeared once. CDR3 DNA: TGTGCCAGCAGTCTCTGGCGGGAGAGGGCCCCTGAGCAGTTCTTC. This sequence encodes CASSLWRERAPEQFF. The gene calls are TRBV6-5 and TRBJ2-1; 7 nucleotides match TRBD2. The germline gives CDR1 MNHEY, CDR2 SVGAGI. This CDR3 contains 15 residues. V lost 5 bases and J lost 9; bases outside the gene matches: 13.

The chain recombines TRBV7-9 with TRBJ2-2; perhaps TRBD2 as D (7 bases). With 5 bases removed from V and 2 bases from J, the gap between germline ends came to 15 bases. The length of the CDR3 is 16 residues. The germline CDR1 and CDR2 sequences are SEHNR and FQNEAQ (reference sequence). The CDR3 is CASSGPGGRNTGELFF. For the CDR3, the DNA is TGTGCCAGCAGCGGCCCCGGGGGGCGCAACACCGGGGAGCTGTTTTTT.

To note about this clone: This sample also contains other DNA sequences that code for the same CDR3. CDR3 region: CASKGGAGNEQFF. CDR3 coding DNA: TGTGCCAGCAAGGGGGGAGCTGGTAATGAGCAGTTCTTC. The J gene is TRBJ2-1, the V gene TRBV9; either TRBD1 or TRBD2 may fit D (6 bases each). Between the trimmed V and J ends, which lost 6 bases and 7 bases, there was a span of 14 bases. CDR3 size: 13 residues. In germline, CDR1 is SGDLS, CDR2 YYNGEE.

In DNA, the CDR3 is TGTGCCAGCAGCCCAGATTCAGTAAATTCACCCCTCCACTTT. Translation: CASSPDSVNSPLHF. This chain uses TRBV6-5 with TRBJ1-6; D unclear. The CDR3 consists of 14 residues. Germline CDR1 is MNHEY and CDR2 is SVGAGI. With 6 bases removed from V and 7 bases from J, the gap between germline ends came to 13 bases.

The chain is built from TRBV27 and TRBJ2-5; D not resolved. The CDR3 has 14 amino acids. Germline V lookup: CDR1 MNHEY, CDR2 SMNVEV (reference sequence). V gave up 4 bases and J gave up 0 bases, with 9 bases separating them. CDR3 sequence (DNA): TGTGCCAGCAGTTCAGGTGGTTACCAAGAGACCCAGTACTTC. This translates into CASSSGGYQETQYF.

The gene calls are TRBV9 and TRBJ1-2; 8 positions agree with TRBD1. The V and J ends lost 0 bases and 3 bases, in that order; junction bases with no gene match: 16. The CDR3 spans 19 residues. Germline values: CDR1 SGDLS, CDR2 YYNGEE. The CDR3: CASSVVKTGGLLPYYGYTF. CDR3 DNA: TGTGCCAGCAGCGTAGTGAAAACAGGGGGACTACTGCCCTACTATGGCTACACCTTC.

The chain uses TRBV2 and TRBJ1-5; a possible D gene is TRBD1 (6 bases). Trimming shortened V by 2 bases and J by 4 bases, and 21 bases separated the two germline ends. The CDR3 is 18 amino acids. Germline CDR1 reads SNHLY; CDR2 reads FYNNEI. For the CDR3, the DNA is TGTGCCAGCAGTGAATGGGCAGGGCGAACAGGGTGGAATCAGCCCCAGCATTTT. Its translation: CASSEWAGRTGWNQPQHF.

The rearrangement links TRBV27 to TRBJ2-7; D unclear. The CDR3 has 17 amino acids. Trimming took off 2 bases at V and 2 bases at J, with 19 bases between the two ends. Per the germline V gene, CDR1 is MNHEY and CDR2 is SMNVEV (reference sequence). The CDR3 DNA is TGTGCCAGCAGTTTAGGCCTCGGGTCCCACCGTACCTACGAGCAGTACTTC. It translates to CASSLGLGSHRTYEQYF.

This clone has only one observation. V usage is TRBV30 and J usage is TRBJ2-1; 13 bases map to TRBD2. Germline-derived CDR1 and CDR2 are GTSNPN and SVGIG (reference sequence). V lost 4 bases to trimming and J lost 4 bases; unmatched junction nucleotides: 7. This CDR3 spans 16 amino acids. CDR3 in DNA: TGTGCCTGGACAAGGGGGACTAGCGGGACTTACAATGAGCAGTTCTTC. Translating gives CAWTRGTSGTYNEQFF.

The CDR3: CASSVAERAEQFF. Here the CDR3 DNA reads TGTGCCAGCAGCGTGGCAGAGCGGGCCGAGCAGTTCTTC. The chain combines TRBV9 with TRBJ2-1; perhaps TRBD2 as D (6 bases). V was trimmed by 2 bases and J by 10 bases, leaving 13 bases between them. The CDR3 spans 13 residues. CDR1 is SGDLS and CDR2 is YYNGEE in the germline V gene.

The chain links TRBV4-3 to TRBJ2-3; 9 bases match TRBD2. There are 16 residues in the CDR3. The germline gives CDR1 LGHNA, CDR2 YSLEER. V trimming: 1 base; J trimming: 4 bases; junction bases outside the gene matches: 6. CDR3 bases: TGCGCCAGCAGCCAAGGGTTTAGCGGGAGCTCAGATACGCAGTATTTT. Its protein product is CASSQGFSGSSDTQYF.

The rearrangement uses TRBV2 and TRBJ1-1, with D possibly matching TRBD1 (6 bases). The ends were cut back, 5 bases at V and 1 base at J, with 17 bases in the middle. The CDR3 totals 16 residues. Germline assignment: CDR1 SNHLY and CDR2 FYNNEI. CDR3 DNA sequence: TGTGCCAGCAGTAGACAACCGGGACACCGGAACACTGAAGCTTTCTTT. Its translation: CASSRQPGHRNTEAFF.

This clone was counted once. V is TRBV7-2 and J is TRBJ2-1; TRBD2 might be the D (6 bases). The CDR3 covers 15 residues. Germline loops: CDR1 SGHTA, CDR2 FQGNSA. V lost 5 bases, J lost 4 bases, and 15 bases lay in between. CDR3 amino acids: CASSEGLAFYNEQFF. CDR3 sequence (DNA): TGTGCCAGCAGCGAGGGACTGGCTTTTTACAATGAGCAGTTCTTC.

This chain joins TRBV28 and TRBJ1-2; the D gene is possibly TRBD1 (5 bases). The CDR3 contains 13 residues. The germline CDR1 and CDR2 sequences are MDHEN and SYDVKM. Trimming cost V 2 bases and J 4 bases, with 8 bases left between them. In nucleotides, the CDR3 is TGTGCCAGCAGTTTAACGGGGGGCTATGGCTACACCTTC. It translates to CASSLTGGYGYTF.

CDR3 protein: CASSLANEQFF. DNA of the CDR3: TGTGCCAGCAGTTTAGCCAATGAGCAGTTCTTC. The chain couples TRBV12-3 or TRBV12-4 to TRBJ2-1; no definite D call. The CDR3 runs to 11 residues. Trimming removed 0 bases from V and 6 bases from J, with 0 bases in between.

The CDR3 protein is CASSLAAGSTEAFF. In DNA, the CDR3 is TGCGCCAGCAGCTTGGCCGCAGGCAGCACTGAAGCTTTCTTT. The J gene is TRBJ1-1, the V gene TRBV5-1; no reliable D call. Germline V CDR1 and CDR2: SGHRS, YFSETQ. V lost 0 bases and J lost 4, with 10 bases in between. The CDR3 loop spans 14 amino acids.

The chain is built from TRBV27 and TRBJ2-1, with TRBD2 matching over 11 bases. Germline V lookup: CDR1 MNHEY, CDR2 SMNVEV (reference sequence). This CDR3 spans 14 amino acids. V lost 5 bases, J lost 4 bases, and 1 base stayed unmatched. CDR3 protein: CASSASGGYNEQFF. The CDR3 DNA reads TGTGCCAGCAGTGCTAGCGGGGGGTACAATGAGCAGTTCTTC.

The rearrangement links TRBV4-1 to TRBJ1-1; D possibly corresponds to TRBD1 (5 bases). V lost 4 bases to trimming and J lost 0 bases, with 12 bases between them. Germline V CDR1 and CDR2: MGHRA, YSYEKL. The CDR3 has 15 amino acids. CDR3 amino acids: CASSLQVTMNTEAFF. The DNA for the CDR3 is TGCGCCAGCAGCCTACAGGTTACCATGAACACTGAAGCTTTCTTT.

The genes are TRBV28 and TRBJ1-5; D might be TRBD1 (5 bases). V was pared by 6 bases and J by 6 bases, with 18 bases between. This CDR3 is built from 15 residues. Germline loops: CDR1 MDHEN, CDR2 SYDVKM. CDR3 protein: CASSPPAGVSQPQHF. DNA for the CDR3: TGTGCCAGCAGCCCTCCAGCGGGGGTCAGTCAGCCCCAGCATTTT.

This rearrangement joins TRBV25-1 to TRBJ1-4; D gene ambiguous. The CDR3 totals 15 residues. V was shortened by 1 base and J by 10 bases, with 16 bases between the two germline ends. CDR1 is MGHDK, CDR2 SYGVNS, per germline. The CDR3 sequence: CASSESEQFLGKLFF. The CDR3 DNA reads TGTGCCAGCAGTGAATCGGAACAGTTTTTGGGAAAACTGTTTTTT.

V usage is TRBV27 and J usage is TRBJ1-2; 8 nucleotides agree with TRBD1. The ends lost 8 bases at V and 8 bases at J; junction bases unmatched: 13. The CDR3 is 14 residues long. Per germline, CDR1 MNHEY and CDR2 SMNVEV (reference sequence). CDR3 sequence reads: CASGFRDRPWGYTF. DNA for the CDR3: TGTGCCAGCGGATTCCGGGACAGGCCGTGGGGCTACACCTTC.

The chain uses TRBV24-1 and TRBJ2-1; 9 positions match TRBD1. CDR1 is KGHDR, CDR2 SFDVKD, per germline. The CDR3 runs to 15 residues. V dropped 3 bases and J dropped 5; count of bases not matched to a gene: 4. CDR3 nucleotides: TGTGCCACCAGTGATACCGGGACAGGGAACAATGAGCAGTTCTTC. It is translated as CATSDTGTGNNEQFF.

The rearrangement links TRBV6-4 to TRBJ2-5; possibly TRBD1 or TRBD2 for D (5 bases each). The V gene lost 11 bases and the J gene lost 4 bases, with 20 bases spanning the gap. The CDR3 has 14 residues. Germline V CDR1 and CDR2: MRHNA, SNTAGT. CDR3 sequence reads: CASTRGGLGETQYF. As DNA, the CDR3 is TGTGCCTCCACAAGGGGCGGACTTGGAGAGACCCAGTACTTC.

This rearrangement joins TRBV6-5 to TRBJ2-1, with D possibly TRBD1 on 6 matching bases. Germline V gene sequence: CDR1 MNHEY, CDR2 SVGAGI. The CDR3 has 16 residues. V was cut by 4 bases and J by 5 bases, with 18 bases left in between. CDR3 coding DNA: TGTGCCAGCAGTTCAGCAGGGGCGGAGAGACACAATGAGCAGTTCTTC. Translating gives CASSSAGAERHNEQFF.

CDR3 DNA sequence: TGCGCCAGCAGCTTCTCAGGGCCCAACCAAAAACTGTTTTTT. Residues: CASSFSGPNQKLFF. The chain combines TRBV5-1 with TRBJ1-4; D is possibly TRBD1 (5 bases). Germline assignment: CDR1 SGHRS and CDR2 YFSETQ. V was pared by 2 bases and J by 9 bases, with 14 bases between. The CDR3 covers 14 residues.

The V and J genes are TRBV3-1 (or the pseudogene TRBV3-2) and TRBJ2-7, with TRBD2 matching 8 bases. CDR3 size: 13 residues. The germline gives CDR1 LGHDT, CDR2 YNNKEL (reference sequence). V was pared by 8 bases and J by 1 base, with 4 bases of the junction left unmatched. CDR3 DNA: TGTGCCAGCGGGCGCGGGGGGTCCTACGAGCAGTACTTC. This encodes CASGRGGSYEQYF.